This T cell receptor (beta chain) appears in the sequencing data of a study of Ad26.COV2.S vaccination and SARS-CoV-2 variants. About the research overall: Donor participated within the Ad26.COV2.S arm of the COV1001 trial. Study-level results: Following vaccination, spike-specific CD8+ and CD4+ T cell responses reportedly exhibited substantial breadth.

TCRdb's table, derived via immunoSEQ multiplex PCR, lists solely in-frame clones and lacks some. The sample shows 400,000 to 500,000 clones, roughly 90% of them seen only once. About this clone itself: Its specificity is not known.

Trimming left V 3 bases short and J 3 bases short, with 15 bases between. The CDR3 has 16 residues. Germline CDR1 reads SEHNR; CDR2 reads FQNEAQ (reference sequence). Sample treatment: some 20 received Ad26.COV2.S at low or high dose, single or two shots; 5 received placebo; per-sample allocation not given. Samples analyzed were those drawn on day 63 after the first vaccine or placebo injection. Wuhan-strain SARS-CoV-2 spike was expressed by the Ad26 vector that made up the vaccine. The chain links TRBV7-9 to TRBJ1-3; unclear D gene. The receptor was isolated from a person aged 18-60 years who received the Ad26.COV2.S COVID-19 vaccine or a placebo. This specimen consisted of peripheral blood, obtained in a trial of Ad26.COV2.S vaccine versus placebo. CDR3 DNA: TGTGCCAGCAGCTTTCTTGAGACGGCCATTGGAAACACCATATATTTT. Residues: CASSFLETAIGNTIYF.